This T cell receptor (beta chain) derives from a study of response to subunit inactivated influenza vaccine. TCRdb reprocessed the RT-PCR reads with MiXCR, giving one entry per CDR3 protein. The repertoire includes 500,000 to 600,000 distinct CDR3 sequences, roughly 13% of them detected once, and less than 15% sits in the top ten. The CDR3 loop spans 14 amino acids. Trimming pared 5 bases from V and 4 bases from J, leaving 17 bases between. Germline loops: CDR1 DFQATT, CDR2 SNEGSKA (reference sequence). The origin of this receptor is a man aged 45-65 years who received an inactivated influenza vaccine. The rearrangement uses TRBV20-1 and TRBJ2-5, with TRBD2 as a possible D gene (6 bases). Sequenced here: PBMCs from blood, sampled about 40 days after vaccination. The CDR3 is CSAPRPSDRETQYF. CDR3 nucleotides: TGCAGTGCTCCGCGCCCTAGCGATCGAGAGACCCAGTACTTC.